This T cell receptor beta chain was identified during a study of shared clonotypes between healthy human individuals. Regarding the study as a whole: When compared with the clonotypes that were shared by all four sorted-subset donors, the non-shared clonotypes turned out to have lower generation probabilities. Clonotype sharing among the donors was expected to vary with sequencing depth.

V was trimmed by 2 bases and J by 3 bases, leaving 12 bases between them. The CDR3 spans 15 residues. Germline V gene sequence: CDR1 SGHVS, CDR2 FNYEAQ. Assay execution proceeded at the deep level. Per the original methods: Filtering differed, since immunoSEQ gave only junction sequences and no quality scores. Only in-frame clones appear in the TCRdb table, and some are missing; sequencing was by immunoSEQ multiplex PCR. V and J calls and clone size are copied from that table; D and trimming were computed from the DNA. The sample consists of some 2 million clones, about 95% of them appearing once. Naive CD8 cells lacked CD45RO, underwent positive selection for CCR7 and left out terminally differentiated effector memory CD45RA+ cells. Comment on this clone: Its antigen is not identified.

The chain couples TRBV7-6 to TRBJ2-3; D gene ambiguous. The clonotype comes from a man aged 18 to 35 in good health. The sample taken for sequencing was naive CD8+ T cells sorted from blood. The CDR3 is CASSLWAVSTDTQYF. The DNA of the CDR3 is TGTGCCAGCAGCTTATGGGCCGTGTCAACAGATACGCAGTATTTT.